The present entry profiles one T cell receptor (beta chain) with its context. This clonotype appeared a few times. The antigen this receptor binds is unknown. Nothing much larger sits one base from this clone, and base qualities are not available. Library preparation used 5' RACE. Instrument on record: Illumina HiSeq 2500. A second PCR of about 6 to 11 cycles was performed with a sample-barcoded 5' primer and a J-beta primer mix. Each TCR beta cDNA molecule received a unique molecular identifier from a template-switch 5' adaptor carrying 12 random nucleotides. At least 2.5 million CDR3-containing paired-end reads were obtained from each sample. The Mint cDNA synthesis kit, primed by a TRBC-specific oligonucleotide, was used to synthesize first-strand cDNA from all RNA. After uracil-DNA glycosylase treatment, a first 18-cycle PCR used universal primers M1SS and BC2_uni_R on all cDNA. Processing in the source paper ran as follows. For normalization, 1 million high-quality reads were randomly selected from each sample, with every read carrying a distinct molecular identifier. Instead of being binned into consensus sequences, reads with shared molecular identifiers were discarded. MiTCR, run with a Q25 quality threshold and the strictest error-elimination algorithm, handled CDR3 identification, clonotype clustering and error correction. A nonparametric unseen species model using Euler transformation provided a lower-bound estimate of total TCR beta diversity. TCRdb itself trimmed the public reads at Q25 with fastp, ran MiXCR and retained productive beta chains. One record per CDR3 amino acid sequence lists the most common genes and DNA. TCRdb's processing, not the authors' own work, is the source of the V and J calls. The sample table records about 760,000 distinct CDR3 sequences; roughly 50% of these occur just once. The ten largest clonotypes hold roughly 24% of the sample.

This specimen belongs to a study of blood T cells in healthy people across ages (dated by TCRdb to between 2014 and 2017). Background on the whole study: In model experiments, roughly one uniquely barcoded TCR beta cDNA molecule per two T cells was captured by template switching. Age-related changes in TCR beta repertoire diversity were measured in the study by deep sequencing normalized with unique cDNA molecular identifiers. The donors were split into four age groups: young (average around 17 years), middle-aged (more than 35), aged (about 62) and long-lived (about 74). To avoid experimental bias, donors of different ages were spread randomly across the sequencing lanes. Two additional independent replicas of 1 million unique cDNA reads from the same blood draw were analyzed for two donors (one aged 18 to 30 and one aged 80 or older).

Points the paper makes about the study in general: Donor CMV infection status was unknown, potentially confounding age-related changes in expanded clonotypes. Bulk unsorted PBMC profiling prevented conclusive comparison of naive and antigen-experienced compartments. As age increased, observed TCR beta diversity per million T cells dropped in a roughly linear way, and a significant reduction was already evident by age 40. Compared with the aged group, the long-lived group had more naive CD4+ T cells, fewer expanded clones and increased TCR diversity, suggesting age selection. Estimates of total diversity from one million sequenced T cells were regarded as lower bounds and underestimates. There was a strong correlation between observed TCR beta diversity and the percentage of naive T cells measured by flow cytometry.

The donors were roughly 40 Caucasian individuals from Russia, aged roughly 6 to 90 years, who were systemically healthy. Each donor gave around 9 milliliters of peripheral blood, collected into EDTA-treated Vacutainer tubes. Ficoll-Paque density-gradient centrifugation was used to isolate PBMCs, with at least 6.5 million obtained per sample. Total RNA was extracted from PBMCs with Trizol reagent, with at least 6 micrograms obtained per sample. For every donor, an aliquot of PBMCs went through flow cytometry to measure the percentages of naive CD45RAhigh/CD27high T cells. The clonotype originates from a man aged 35 to 55 in good health. The specimen sequenced was blood.

In nucleotide form, the sequence is TGTGCCAGCTCACCAATCGGACAGTCCTATGGCTACACCTTC. Translated, this gives CASSPIGQSYGYTF. The receptor chain draws on TRBV18 and TRBJ1-2; the D region possibly corresponds to TRBD1 (6 bases align). The germline ends are 11 bases apart after V is trimmed by 2 bases and J by 4 bases. The CDR3 contains 14 residues, cysteine and phenylalanine counted. Kept here is only the CDR3 DNA, which spans 42 bases and is read in frame from base 1. From a lookup of the germline V gene, CDR1 and CDR2 are KGHSH and LQKENI. When the CDR3 is completed using the reference TRBV18 and TRBJ1-2 genes on either side, the full variable domain is NAGVMQNPRHLVRRRGQEARLRCSPMKGHSHVYWYRQLPEEGLKFMVYLQKENIIDESGMPKERFSAEFPKEGPSILRIQQVVRGDSAAYFCASSPIGQSYGYTFGSGTRLTVV.